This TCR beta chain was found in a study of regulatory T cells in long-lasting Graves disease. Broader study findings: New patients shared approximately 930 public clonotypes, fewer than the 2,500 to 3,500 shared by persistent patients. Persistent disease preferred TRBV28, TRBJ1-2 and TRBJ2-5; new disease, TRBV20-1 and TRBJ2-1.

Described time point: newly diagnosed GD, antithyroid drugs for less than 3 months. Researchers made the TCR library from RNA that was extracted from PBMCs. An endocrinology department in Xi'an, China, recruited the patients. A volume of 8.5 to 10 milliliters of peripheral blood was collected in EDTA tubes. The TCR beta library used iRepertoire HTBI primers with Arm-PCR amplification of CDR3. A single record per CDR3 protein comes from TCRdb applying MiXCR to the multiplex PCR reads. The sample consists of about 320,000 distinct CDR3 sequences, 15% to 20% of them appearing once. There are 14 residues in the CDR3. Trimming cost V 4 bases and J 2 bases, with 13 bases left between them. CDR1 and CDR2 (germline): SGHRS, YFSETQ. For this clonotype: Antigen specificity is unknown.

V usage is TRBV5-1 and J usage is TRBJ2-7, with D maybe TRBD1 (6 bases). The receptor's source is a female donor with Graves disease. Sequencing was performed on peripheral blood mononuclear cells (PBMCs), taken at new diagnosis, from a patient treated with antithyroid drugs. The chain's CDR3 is CASSLTQGPYEQYF. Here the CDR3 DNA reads TGCGCCAGCAGCCTAACACAGGGCCCCTACGAGCAGTACTTC.